Described below is a single T cell receptor beta chain sequence and its context. Antigen specificity is unknown. The repertoire was sequenced with immunoSEQ multiplex PCR; TCRdb's copy has only in-frame clones and lacks some. The sample lists nearly 110,000 clones, 90% seen once, with approximately 8% in the top ten. The data derive from a study of T cell responses to AZD1222 COVID-19 vaccine. Study-wide results and caveats: Baseline seropositivity occurred in only 5 to 7 AZD1222 recipients.

The sample in question was peripheral blood, obtained 28 days after the second AZD1222 dose. This clonotype was sampled from an adult who received the AZD1222 COVID-19 vaccine.

CDR3 nucleotide sequence: TGTGCCAGCAGCCCCGCGGGGCTCAATTCACCCCTCCACTTT. Protein product: CASSPAGLNSPLHF. The chain has TRBV5-4 and TRBJ1-6; D is perhaps TRBD1 (5 bases). The CDR3 has 14 residues. The V and J ends lost 4 bases and 7 bases respectively, with 12 bases between them. Germline assignment: CDR1 SGHNT and CDR2 YYREEE (reference sequence). The full variable domain, completed using reference TRBV5-4 and TRBJ1-6, is ETGVTQSPTHLIKTRGQQVTLRCSSQSGHNTVSWYQQALGQGPQFIFQYYREEENGRGNFPPRFSGLQFPNYSSELNVNALELDDSALYLCASSPAGLNSPLHFGNGTRLTVT.